Listed below are T cell receptor beta chains from one sample, sequenced in a study of T-cell memory formation after mild COVID-19. In TCRdb, the 5' RACE reads were re-called with MiXCR into one record per CDR3 protein. The sample has about 170,000 distinct CDR3 sequences; around 13% are singletons. The sequenced sample was PBMCs or a T cell subset sorted from them (not recorded which). The receptors shown here come from a man aged 18 to 30 who had mild COVID-19 (a few samples of this study predate the infection). Cell type and time point are not known. CDR3s include the opening cysteine and the closing phenylalanine or tryptophan. D genes are given only for firm matches. Only part of the rows carry a size: once, few, many, or a class if the clone is expanded.

j_call	v_call	clone_size	d_call	cdr3_aa	cdr3_nt
TRBJ2-1	TRBV5-1	-	-	CASSFQDLSYNEQFF	TGCGCCAGCAGCTTCCAGGACCTCTCCTACAATGAGCAGTTCTTC
TRBJ2-6	TRBV7-2	-	-	CASSADSSGANVLTF	TGTGCCAGCAGCGCCGACTCCTCTGGGGCCAACGTCCTGACTTTC
TRBJ1-2	TRBV6-5	few	TRBD1	CASSTGTGYGYTF	TGTGCCAGCTCGACCGGGACAGGTTATGGCTACACCTTC
TRBJ2-2	TRBV7-2	few	-	CASSFTGITGELFF	TGTGCCAGCAGCTTTACGGGAATCACCGGGGAGCTGTTTTTT
TRBJ1-2	TRBV5-1	-	-	CASSSDDYGYTF	TGCGCCAGCTCCTCGGATGACTATGGCTACACCTTC
TRBJ2-7	TRBV7-2	few	-	CASSFGRSYEQYF	TGTGCCAGCAGCTTCGGGCGGTCCTACGAGCAGTACTTC
TRBJ2-1	TRBV28	-	-	CASSSGPGAYNEQFF	TGTGCCAGCAGTTCGGGACCCGGGGCCTACAATGAGCAGTTCTTC
TRBJ2-5	TRBV2	-	-	CASSREETQYF	TGTGCCAGCAGTAGGGAAGAGACCCAGTACTTC
TRBJ1-2	TRBV10-3	few	-	CAISESGGGGYGYTF	TGTGCCATCAGTGAGTCGGGGGGAGGCGGCTATGGCTACACCTTC
TRBJ2-2	TRBV4-3	-	-	CASSQWDTGELFF	TGCGCCAGCAGCCAATGGGACACCGGGGAGCTGTTTTTT
TRBJ1-2	TRBV9	-	TRBD1	CASRPTGVYGYTF	TGTGCCAGCAGACCCACAGGGGTCTATGGCTACACCTTC
TRBJ2-3	TRBV20-1	-	TRBD1	CSARPRQGPDTQYF	TGCAGTGCTAGACCCCGACAGGGGCCAGATACGCAGTATTTT
TRBJ2-2	TRBV27	-	-	CASSFWSRTGELFF	TGTGCCAGCAGTTTCTGGTCGCGCACCGGGGAGCTGTTTTTT
TRBJ2-7	TRBV29-1	-	-	CSASGAYPYEQYF	TGCAGCGCCTCAGGGGCCTACCCCTACGAGCAGTACTTC
TRBJ2-6	TRBV5-1	-	-	CASSLAAFNSGANVLTF	TGCGCCAGCAGCTTGGCAGCGTTCAACTCTGGGGCCAACGTCCTGACTTTC
TRBJ1-4	TRBV2	many	TRBD1	CASSSWTGTNEKLFF	TGTGCCAGCAGTAGTTGGACAGGGACCAATGAAAAACTGTTTTTT
TRBJ1-2	TRBV4-3	few	TRBD1	CASSHLRDRGVNYGYTF	TGCGCCAGCAGCCACCTCCGGGACAGGGGAGTTAACTATGGCTACACCTTC
TRBJ2-5	TRBV6-5	few	-	CASRAQGRETQYF	TGTGCCAGCAGGGCCCAGGGGAGAGAGACCCAGTACTTC
TRBJ1-6	TRBV7-9	-	-	CASSFGRNSPLHF	TGTGCCAGCAGCTTTGGTAGAAATTCACCCCTCCACTTT
TRBJ1-2	TRBV11-2	few	TRBD1	CASSLAPKGARRQANYGYTF	TGTGCCAGCAGCTTAGCCCCCAAGGGGGCCAGACGCCAAGCTAACTATGGCTACACCTTC
TRBJ1-6	TRBV2	few	-	CASSIRRDPVSPLHF	TGTGCCAGCAGTATTCGACGGGATCCAGTGTCACCCCTCCACTTT
TRBJ2-2	TRBV6-2/TRBV6-3	few	-	CASSYFAGELFF	TGTGCCAGCAGTTATTTCGCCGGGGAGCTGTTTTTT
TRBJ2-1	TRBV20-1	many	TRBD1	CSARSTGGDEQFF	TGCAGTGCTAGATCGACAGGGGGGGATGAGCAGTTCTTC
TRBJ2-3	TRBV6-6	few	-	CASQADSTDTQYF	TGTGCCAGCCAAGCGGACAGCACAGATACGCAGTATTTT
TRBJ2-3	TRBV27	-	-	CASSLSGRADTQYF	TGTGCCAGCAGTTTATCGGGGCGGGCAGATACGCAGTATTTT
TRBJ1-1	TRBV5-1	-	TRBD1	CASSVTGMGSRTEAFF	TGCGCCAGCAGCGTGACAGGGATGGGGTCGAGGACTGAAGCTTTCTTT
TRBJ2-3	TRBV7-2	-	-	CASSKLGYTQYF	TGTGCCAGCAGCAAACTAGGGTATACGCAGTATTTT
TRBJ1-5	TRBV6-6	-	-	CASRKGRTGDQPQHF	TGTGCCAGCAGAAAGGGGCGAACCGGGGATCAACCCCAGCATTTT
TRBJ2-1	TRBV12-3/TRBV12-4	few	-	CASSLSLHSAYNEQFF	TGTGCCAGCAGTTTGTCCCTCCACTCGGCTTACAATGAGCAGTTCTTC
TRBJ2-2	TRBV19	few	-	CASSQSGVLTGELFF	TGTGCCAGTAGTCAGTCCGGGGTTCTCACCGGGGAGCTGTTTTTT
TRBJ2-1	TRBV24-1	-	TRBD2	CATSDPLAANEQFF	TGTGCCACCAGTGACCCTCTAGCGGCAAATGAGCAGTTCTTC
TRBJ2-2	TRBV29-1	few	-	CSVRETGELFF	TGCAGCGTGAGGGAAACCGGGGAGCTGTTTTTT
TRBJ1-2	TRBV7-2	few	TRBD1	CASSSIYLTGTGTGYTF	TGTGCCAGCAGCTCAATTTACCTGACCGGGACAGGGACTGGCTACACCTTC
TRBJ1-3	TRBV7-9	-	-	CASSPQGGHSGNTIYF	TGTGCCAGCAGCCCTCAGGGTGGCCACTCTGGAAACACCATATATTTT
TRBJ2-5	TRBV2	few	TRBD1	CASSGTGQVTQYF	TGTGCCAGCAGTGGGACGGGACAGGTGACCCAGTACTTC
TRBJ2-3	TRBV27	few	TRBD1	CASSRRQGLSDTQYF	TGTGCCAGCAGTCGCCGACAGGGGCTTTCAGATACGCAGTATTTT
TRBJ1-5	TRBV23-1	-	-	CASSLTGGRARQPQHF	TGCGCCAGCAGTCTGACCGGTGGGAGGGCGCGACAGCCCCAGCATTTT
TRBJ2-2	TRBV5-1	few	-	CASRLDSNTGELFF	TGCGCCAGTCGACTCGACAGCAACACCGGGGAGCTGTTTTTT
TRBJ1-1	TRBV28	few	-	CASTTWNTEAFF	TGTGCCAGCACCACATGGAACACTGAAGCTTTCTTT
TRBJ1-1	TRBV4-2	-	TRBD1	CASSQAQGGGTEAFF	TGTGCCAGCAGCCAAGCACAGGGGGGGGGCACTGAAGCTTTCTTT
TRBJ2-1	TRBV7-2	few	TRBD2	CASRAGLAGSEQFF	TGTGCCAGCAGGGCGGGACTAGCGGGGAGTGAGCAGTTCTTC
TRBJ1-1	TRBV12-3/TRBV12-4	few	-	CASSLGVALKAFF	TGTGCCAGCAGTTTAGGGGTTGCGTTGAAAGCTTTCTTT
TRBJ2-3	TRBV5-1	-	TRBD1	CASTRGTADTQYF	TGCGCCAGCACCAGGGGGACCGCAGATACGCAGTATTTT
TRBJ1-4	TRBV7-6	-	-	CASSSQGLNEKLFF	TGTGCCAGCAGCTCACAGGGTCTGAATGAAAAACTGTTTTTT
TRBJ2-6	TRBV6-5	many	-	CATCRHFSGANVLTF	TGTGCCACTTGCAGACACTTCTCTGGGGCCAACGTCCTGACTTTC
TRBJ2-3	TRBV11-3	-	-	CASSLDRKSDTDTQYF	TGTGCCAGCAGCTTAGATCGAAAATCGGACACAGATACGCAGTATTTT
TRBJ2-6	TRBV20-1	-	-	CSARVGSGANVLTF	TGCAGTGCTAGAGTCGGGTCTGGGGCCAACGTCCTGACTTTC
TRBJ2-1	TRBV10-3	-	-	CAISESVGSTVSYNEQFF	TGTGCCATCAGTGAGTCGGTGGGATCCACTGTCTCCTACAATGAGCAGTTCTTC
TRBJ1-1	TRBV3-2	few	-	CASSQEGDGNTEAFF	TGTGCCAGCAGCCAAGAGGGGGACGGGAACACTGAAGCTTTCTTT
TRBJ1-1	TRBV6-2/TRBV6-3	-	TRBD1	CASSQGGGSSKMNTEAFF	TGTGCCAGCAGTCAAGGGGGCGGATCGAGCAAGATGAACACTGAAGCTTTCTTT
TRBJ1-4	TRBV6-6	-	TRBD1	CASSDRQGAARELFF	TGTGCCAGCAGTGACCGACAGGGGGCAGCCCGGGAACTGTTTTTT
TRBJ2-5	TRBV6-2/TRBV6-3	-	TRBD2	CASRRFSGSQETQYF	TGTGCCAGCAGACGATTTAGCGGGAGCCAAGAGACCCAGTACTTC
TRBJ1-4	TRBV7-9	-	-	CASRLGGSVNEKLFF	TGTGCCAGCAGGTTAGGCGGGTCTGTGAATGAAAAACTGTTTTTT
TRBJ1-5	TRBV7-2	-	-	CASSEGVQPQHF	TGTGCCAGCAGCGAGGGGGTGCAGCCCCAGCATTTT